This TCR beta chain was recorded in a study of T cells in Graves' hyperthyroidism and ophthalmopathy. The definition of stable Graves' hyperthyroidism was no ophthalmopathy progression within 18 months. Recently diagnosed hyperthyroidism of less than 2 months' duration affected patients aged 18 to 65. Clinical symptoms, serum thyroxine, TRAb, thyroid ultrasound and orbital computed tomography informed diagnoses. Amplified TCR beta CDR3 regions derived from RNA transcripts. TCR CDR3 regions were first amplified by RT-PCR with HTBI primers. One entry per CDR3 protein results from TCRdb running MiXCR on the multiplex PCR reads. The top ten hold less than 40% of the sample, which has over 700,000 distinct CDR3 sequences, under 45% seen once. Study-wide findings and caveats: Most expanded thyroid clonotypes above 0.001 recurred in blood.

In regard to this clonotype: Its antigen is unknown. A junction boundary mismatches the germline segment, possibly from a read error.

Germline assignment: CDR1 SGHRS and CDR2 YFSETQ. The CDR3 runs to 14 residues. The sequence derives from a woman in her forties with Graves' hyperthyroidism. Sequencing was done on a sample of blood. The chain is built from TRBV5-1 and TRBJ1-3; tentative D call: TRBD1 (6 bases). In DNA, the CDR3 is TGCGCCAGCAGCTTGGGGACAGCTGGAAGCACCATATATTTT. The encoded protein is CASSLGTAGSTIYF.